One T cell receptor beta chain is described in this entry. Antigen specificity is unknown. These data belong to a study of shared clonotypes between healthy human individuals. Whole-study results and caveats: Clonotype sharing among donors, it was expected, would be affected by sequencing depth.

The study ran the assay at deep level. The DNA input per sorted-subset replicate PCR was 200 ng, corresponding to 25,000 to 30,000 T cell genomes. Profiling relied on immunoSEQ multiplex PCR, and the TCRdb table lists in-frame clones only, not all of them. Altogether nearly 1 million clones are present, around three quarters being singletons, with the ten largest covering approximately 1.5%. Among the donors, all were Caucasian adults who lived in Nashville, Tennessee. This CDR3 spans 13 amino acids. Trimming cost V 0 bases and J 4 bases, with 6 bases left between them. Germline V gene lookup returns CDR1 KGHSH and CDR2 LQKENI.

This chain links TRBV18 with TRBJ1-1, with D tentatively TRBD1 (5 bases). This TCR was recovered from a man aged 18 to 35 in good health. The source material was memory CD4+ T cells sorted from blood. Stated subset: CD45RA-negative fraction. Written as DNA, the CDR3 is TGTGCCAGCTCACCACCGGGACCCACTGAAGCTTTCTTT. Translated, it gives CASSPPGPTEAFF.